The TCR beta chain described here comes from a study of CD8 T cells in ankylosing spondylitis. Findings and caveats of the study: The disease-linked clones had a CD8+ phenotype and low blood frequencies. Reported data indicate significant enrichment of disease-linked clones within matched ankylosing spondylitis synovial fluid.

The CDR3 has 15 residues. The germline V gene encodes CDR1 KGHSH and CDR2 LQKENI. After removal of 4 bases from V and 3 bases from J, the junction contained 5 bases not matched to a gene. For TCR beta, libraries came from quantitative 5'-RACE with molecular barcodes. TCRdb processed the 5' RACE reads anew with MiXCR; each CDR3 protein has one entry. This table has around 250,000 distinct CDR3 sequences, roughly 10% appearing once. This clonotype was picked up many times. What it binds is unknown. J is TRBJ2-3 and V is TRBV18; 9 positions match TRBD2. The sample was blood, either unsorted or a sorted T cell fraction (not recorded which). This sequence was found in a male donor with ankylosing spondylitis or in good health (not recorded which). CDR3 residues: CASSLGTSQTDTQYF. In DNA form, the CDR3 reads TGTGCCAGCTCACTCGGGACTAGCCAGACAGATACGCAGTATTTT.